The entry that follows covers one T cell receptor (beta chain) sequence. The source of the sample is a study of shared clonotypes between healthy human individuals. Germline V lookup: CDR1 SQVTM, CDR2 ANQGSEA. With 7 bases removed from V and 9 bases from J, the gap between germline ends came to 21 bases. The CDR3 loop spans 13 amino acids. The assay was immunoSEQ multiplex PCR, and TCRdb's table has in-frame clones only and misses some. The profile shows 950,000 to 1,100,000 clones, about 84% of them singletons. The rearrangement uses TRBV29-1 and TRBJ1-1, with D possibly being TRBD1 (6 bases). The source of this sequence is a man aged 18 to 30 in good health. Some clones in this sample may be carry-over from other donors' samples. Specimen: memory CD4+ T cells from PBMCs. Sample subset: CD45RA-negative fraction. CDR3 coding DNA: TGCAGCGCCGTGGAGGGGGGGGCGCGGAAAGCTTTCTTT. It specifies CSAVEGGARKAFF.